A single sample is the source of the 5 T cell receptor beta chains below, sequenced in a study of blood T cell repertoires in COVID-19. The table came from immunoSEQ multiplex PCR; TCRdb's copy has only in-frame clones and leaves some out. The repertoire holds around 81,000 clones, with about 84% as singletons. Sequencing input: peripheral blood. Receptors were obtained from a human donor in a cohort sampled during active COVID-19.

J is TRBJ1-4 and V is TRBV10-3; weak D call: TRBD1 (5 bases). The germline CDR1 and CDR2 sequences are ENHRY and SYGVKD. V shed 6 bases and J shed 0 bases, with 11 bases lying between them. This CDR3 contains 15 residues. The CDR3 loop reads CAISGGVATNEKLFF. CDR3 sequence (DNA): TGTGCCATCAGCGGGGGGGTTGCAACTAATGAAAAACTGTTTTTT.

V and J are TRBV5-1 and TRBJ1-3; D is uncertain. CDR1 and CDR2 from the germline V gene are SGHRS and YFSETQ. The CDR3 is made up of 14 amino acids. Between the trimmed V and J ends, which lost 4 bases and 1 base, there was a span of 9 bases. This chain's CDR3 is CASSSSGSGNTIYF. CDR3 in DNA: TGCGCCAGCAGCAGCAGCGGGTCTGGAAACACCATATATTTT.

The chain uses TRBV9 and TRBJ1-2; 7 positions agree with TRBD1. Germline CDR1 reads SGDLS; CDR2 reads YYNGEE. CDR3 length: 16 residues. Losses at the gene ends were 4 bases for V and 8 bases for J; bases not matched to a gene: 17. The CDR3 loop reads CASSTSTGTATRGYTF. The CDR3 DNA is TGTGCCAGCAGCACCTCAACCGGGACAGCGACGCGGGGCTACACCTTC.

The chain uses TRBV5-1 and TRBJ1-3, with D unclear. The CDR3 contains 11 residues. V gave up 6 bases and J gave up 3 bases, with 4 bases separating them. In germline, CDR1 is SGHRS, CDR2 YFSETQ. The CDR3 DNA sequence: TGCGCCAGCATTCGTGGAAACACCATATATTTT. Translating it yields CASIRGNTIYF.

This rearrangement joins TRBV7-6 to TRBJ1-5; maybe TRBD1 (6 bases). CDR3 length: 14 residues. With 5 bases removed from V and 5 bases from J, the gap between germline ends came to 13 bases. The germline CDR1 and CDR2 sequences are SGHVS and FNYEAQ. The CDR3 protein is CASSRGAGDQPQHF. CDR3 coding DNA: TGTGCCAGCAGCCGGGGGGCAGGGGATCAGCCCCAGCATTTT.